This T cell receptor (beta chain) was recorded in a study of blood T cell repertoires in COVID-19. Study overall: Some COVID-19 samples were acute and others convalescent; all came from the United States, Italy and Spain. PBMCs, B-cell-depleted T cells, or T cells provided the cDNA or gDNA that made up the material.

In the original processing: Scientists estimated how many nucleated cells there were by amplifying reference gene primers. This table comes from immunoSEQ multiplex PCR, and its TCRdb copy is limited to in-frame clones, with some not included. V, J and clone size were drawn from that table, and D and trimming were deduced from the DNA. The sample has approximately 60,000 clones, about 88% seen once; the top ten hold approximately 17%. The V and J ends lost 0 bases and 4 bases respectively, with 10 bases between them. The CDR3 spans 15 residues. CDR1 and CDR2 (germline): LGHNA, YSLEER. This receptor was obtained from a man between 65 and 85 years old with active COVID-19. Input material: peripheral blood. The chain is built from TRBV4-3 and TRBJ2-1; a weak D match, TRBD2 (5 bases). For the CDR3, the DNA is TGCGCCAGCAGCCAAGACAGAGGGAGTTACAATGAGCAGTTCTTC. As protein: CASSQDRGSYNEQFF.